Included here is one TCR beta chain sequence, with context. The record originates from a study of blood T cells in healthy people across ages. For the study at large: About one barcoded TCR beta cDNA was captured per two T cells.

Germline V gives CDR1 MNHEY, CDR2 SMNVEV (reference sequence). After removal of 5 bases from V and 2 bases from J, the junction contained 5 bases not matched to a gene. This CDR3 has 14 residues. Sample-barcoded 5' priming and a J-beta primer mix drove a second PCR of roughly 7 to 11 cycles. Every molecule of cDNA carried a tag from a template-switch adaptor with 12 random nucleotides. TCRdb itself ran the 5' RACE reads through MiXCR, one entry per CDR3 protein. The sample records approximately 850,000 distinct CDR3 sequences, more than 45% being singletons. Sequenced input: blood. The receptor's source is a man aged 25-40 years in good health. The genes are TRBV27 and TRBJ1-2; the match to TRBD1 covers 7 bases. CDR3 DNA: TGTGCCAGCAGTAAGACAGGGACCAACTATGGCTACACCTTC. Its protein product is CASSKTGTNYGYTF.